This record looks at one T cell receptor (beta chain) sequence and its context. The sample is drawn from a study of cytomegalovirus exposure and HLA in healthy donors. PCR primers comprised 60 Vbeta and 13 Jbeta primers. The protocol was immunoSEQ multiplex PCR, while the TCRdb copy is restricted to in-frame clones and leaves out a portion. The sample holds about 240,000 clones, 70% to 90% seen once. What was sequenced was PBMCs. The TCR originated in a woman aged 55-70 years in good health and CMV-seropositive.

The CDR3 here is CASSLRILGTGDRAGQPQHF. The CDR3 DNA reads as TGCGCCAGCAGCTTAAGGATTTTAGGGACAGGTGACCGAGCTGGTCAGCCCCAGCATTTT. The V gene is TRBV5-1, the J gene TRBJ1-5; 8 bases map to TRBD1. Trimming at V came to 2 bases and at J to 6 bases, leaving 22 bases not matched to a gene. The CDR3 length is 20 residues. The germline gives CDR1 SGHRS, CDR2 YFSETQ.